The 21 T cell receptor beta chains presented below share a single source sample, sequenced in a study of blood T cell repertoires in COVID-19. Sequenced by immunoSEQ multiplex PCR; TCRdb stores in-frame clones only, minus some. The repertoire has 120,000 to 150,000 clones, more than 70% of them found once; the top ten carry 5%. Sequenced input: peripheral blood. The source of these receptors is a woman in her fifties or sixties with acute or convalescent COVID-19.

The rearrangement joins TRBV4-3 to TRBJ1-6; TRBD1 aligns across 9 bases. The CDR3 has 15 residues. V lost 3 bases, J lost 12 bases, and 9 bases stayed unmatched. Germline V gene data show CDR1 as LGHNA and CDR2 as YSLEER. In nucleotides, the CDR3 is TGCGCCAGCAGCCAGTCGTCCCGGGACAGGGTACCCCTCCACTTT. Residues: CASSQSSRDRVPLHF.

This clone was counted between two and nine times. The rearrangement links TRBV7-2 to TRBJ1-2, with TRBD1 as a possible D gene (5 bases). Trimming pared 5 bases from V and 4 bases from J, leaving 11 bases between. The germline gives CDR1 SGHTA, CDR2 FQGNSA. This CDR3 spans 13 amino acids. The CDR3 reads CASSPAGLYGYTF. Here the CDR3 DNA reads TGTGCCAGCAGCCCCGCAGGGCTCTATGGCTACACCTTC.

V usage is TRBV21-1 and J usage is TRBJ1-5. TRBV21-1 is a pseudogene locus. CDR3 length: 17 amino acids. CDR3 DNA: TGTGCCAGCAGCAAAGGGAGAGACTACATTCCGTATCAGCCCCAGCATTTT. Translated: CASSKGRDYIPYQPQHF.

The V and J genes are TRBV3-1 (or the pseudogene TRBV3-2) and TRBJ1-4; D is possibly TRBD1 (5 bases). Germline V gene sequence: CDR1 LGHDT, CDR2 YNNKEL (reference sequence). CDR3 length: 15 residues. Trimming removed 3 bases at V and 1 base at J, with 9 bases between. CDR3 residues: CASSHDRRTNEKLFF. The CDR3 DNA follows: TGTGCCAGCAGCCACGACAGACGAACTAATGAAAAACTGTTTTTT.

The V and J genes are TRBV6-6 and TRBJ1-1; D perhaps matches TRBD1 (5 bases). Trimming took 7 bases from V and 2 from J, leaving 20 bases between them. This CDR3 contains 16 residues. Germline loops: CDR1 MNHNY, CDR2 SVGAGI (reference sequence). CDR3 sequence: CASKRGEGESNTEAFF. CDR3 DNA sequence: TGTGCCAGCAAACGAGGAGAAGGGGAATCAAACACTGAAGCTTTCTTT.

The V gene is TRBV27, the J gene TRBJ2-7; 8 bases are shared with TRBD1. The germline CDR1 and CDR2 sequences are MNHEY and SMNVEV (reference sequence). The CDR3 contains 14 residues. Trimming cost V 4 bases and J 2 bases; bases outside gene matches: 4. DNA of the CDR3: TGTGCCAGCAGTTATCAACAGGGGGCCTACGAGCAGTACTTC. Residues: CASSYQQGAYEQYF.

The CDR3: CASKTGWDQPQHF. For the CDR3, the DNA is TGTGCCAGTAAGACAGGGTGGGATCAGCCCCAGCATTTT. The genes are TRBV19 and TRBJ1-5; 7 bases map to TRBD1. V lost 7 bases and J lost 5; bases outside the gene matches: 5. CDR1 LNHDA and CDR2 SQIVND come from the germline V gene (reference sequence). This CDR3 is 13 amino acids long.

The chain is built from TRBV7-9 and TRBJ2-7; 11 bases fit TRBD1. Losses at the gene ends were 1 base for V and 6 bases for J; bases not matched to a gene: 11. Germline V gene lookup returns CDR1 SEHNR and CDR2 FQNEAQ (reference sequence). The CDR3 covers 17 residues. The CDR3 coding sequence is TGTGCCAGCAGCTTAGTTTTCGGACAGGGGGCGCTGAGCGAGCAGTACTTC. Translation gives CASSLVFGQGALSEQYF.

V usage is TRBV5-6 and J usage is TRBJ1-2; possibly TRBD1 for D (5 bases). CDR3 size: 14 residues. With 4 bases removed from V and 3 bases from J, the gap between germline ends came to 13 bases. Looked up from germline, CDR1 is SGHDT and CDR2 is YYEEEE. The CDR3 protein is CASSPTGQDYGYTF. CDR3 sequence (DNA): TGTGCCAGCAGCCCCACAGGCCAGGACTATGGCTACACCTTC.

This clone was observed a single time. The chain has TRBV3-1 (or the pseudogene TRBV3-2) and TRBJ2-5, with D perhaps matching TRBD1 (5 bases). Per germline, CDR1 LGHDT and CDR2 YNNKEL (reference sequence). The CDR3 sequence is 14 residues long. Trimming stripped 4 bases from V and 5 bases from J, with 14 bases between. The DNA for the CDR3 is TGTGCCAGCAGCCGGGGCAGGGCGGAGGAGACCCAGTACTTC. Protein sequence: CASSRGRAEETQYF.

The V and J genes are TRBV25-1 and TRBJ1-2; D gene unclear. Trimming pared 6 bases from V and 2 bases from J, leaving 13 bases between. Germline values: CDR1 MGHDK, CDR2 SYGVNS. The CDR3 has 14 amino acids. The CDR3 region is CASSWVEINYGYTF. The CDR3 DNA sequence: TGTGCCAGCAGCTGGGTGGAGATCAACTATGGCTACACCTTC.

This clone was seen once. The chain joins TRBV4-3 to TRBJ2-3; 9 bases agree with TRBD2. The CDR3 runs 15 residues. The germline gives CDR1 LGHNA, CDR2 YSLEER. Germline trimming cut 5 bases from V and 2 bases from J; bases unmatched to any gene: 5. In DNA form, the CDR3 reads TGCGCCAGCAGCAACCCTAGCGGGGTCACAGATACGCAGTATTTT. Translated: CASSNPSGVTDTQYF.

The CDR3 coding sequence is TGTGCCAGCAGCGTACGTCCAGCGGGTGAGTTGAATGAGCAGTTCTTC. Its translation: CASSVRPAGELNEQFF. The V call is TRBV9, the J call TRBJ2-1, with a tentative D call TRBD2 (6 bases). Trimming pared 1 base from V and 7 bases from J, leaving 18 bases between. Germline V gene sequence: CDR1 SGDLS, CDR2 YYNGEE. The CDR3 totals 16 residues.

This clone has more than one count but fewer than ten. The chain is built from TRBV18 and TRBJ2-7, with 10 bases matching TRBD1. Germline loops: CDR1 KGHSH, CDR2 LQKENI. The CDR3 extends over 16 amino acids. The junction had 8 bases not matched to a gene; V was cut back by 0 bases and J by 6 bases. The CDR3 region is CASSPPGTGDGSEQYF. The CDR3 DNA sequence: TGTGCCAGCTCACCACCGGGGACAGGGGACGGAAGCGAGCAGTACTTC.

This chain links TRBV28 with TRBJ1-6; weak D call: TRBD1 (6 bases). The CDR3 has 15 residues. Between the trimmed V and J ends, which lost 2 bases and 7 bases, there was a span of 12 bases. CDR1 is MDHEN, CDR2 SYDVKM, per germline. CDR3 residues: CASSLGGQTNSPLHF. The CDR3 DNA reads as TGTGCCAGCAGTTTAGGGGGACAAACCAATTCACCCCTCCACTTT.

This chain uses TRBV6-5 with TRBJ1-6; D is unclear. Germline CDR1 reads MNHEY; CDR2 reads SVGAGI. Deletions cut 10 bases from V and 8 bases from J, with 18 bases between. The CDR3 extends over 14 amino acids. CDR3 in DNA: TGTGCCACCCGCCGGGGTATTGTGGATTCACCCCTCCACTTT. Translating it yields CATRRGIVDSPLHF.

The chain's CDR3 is CSVAETRLDEQFF. CDR3 coding DNA: TGCAGCGTTGCGGAGACTAGGCTCGATGAGCAGTTCTTC. This chain connects TRBV29-1 to TRBJ2-1; D is perhaps TRBD2 (6 bases). The CDR3 length is 13 residues. Deletions cut 4 bases from V and 8 bases from J, with 15 bases between. Germline lookup yields CDR1 SQVTM and CDR2 ANQGSEA.

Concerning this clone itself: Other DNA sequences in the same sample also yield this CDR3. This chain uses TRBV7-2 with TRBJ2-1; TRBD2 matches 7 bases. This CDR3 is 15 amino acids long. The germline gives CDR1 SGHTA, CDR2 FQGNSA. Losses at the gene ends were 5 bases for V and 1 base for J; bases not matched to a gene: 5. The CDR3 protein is CASSPLAESYNEQFF. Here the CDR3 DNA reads TGTGCCAGCAGCCCCCTAGCGGAATCCTACAATGAGCAGTTCTTC.

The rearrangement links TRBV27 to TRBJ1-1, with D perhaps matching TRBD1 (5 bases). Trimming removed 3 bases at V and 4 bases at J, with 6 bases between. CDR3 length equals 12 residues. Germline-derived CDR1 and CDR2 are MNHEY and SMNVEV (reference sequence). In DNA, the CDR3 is TGTGCCAGCAGTTTCCAGGGCACTGAAGCTTTCTTT. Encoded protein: CASSFQGTEAFF.

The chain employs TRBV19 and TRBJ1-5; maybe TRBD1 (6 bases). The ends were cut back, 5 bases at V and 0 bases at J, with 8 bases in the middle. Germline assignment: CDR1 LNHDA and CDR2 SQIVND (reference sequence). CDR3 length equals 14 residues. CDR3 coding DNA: TGTGCCAGTAGTGGGACAAGTAGCAATCAGCCCCAGCATTTT. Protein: CASSGTSSNQPQHF.

The CDR3 loop is CASSPTPALNTEAFF. The DNA for the CDR3 is TGTGCCAGCAGCCCTACCCCAGCGCTGAACACTGAAGCTTTCTTT. The rearrangement links TRBV28 to TRBJ1-1; no reliable D call. The ends were cut back, 6 bases at V and 0 bases at J, with 14 bases in the middle. Germline V gene lookup returns CDR1 MDHEN and CDR2 SYDVKM. This CDR3 is built from 15 residues.